A selection of T cell receptor beta chains follows, all from one sample in a study of blood T cell repertoires in COVID-19. Profiling relied on immunoSEQ multiplex PCR, and the TCRdb table lists in-frame clones only, not all of them. The sample yields about 61,000 clones, around 73% seen once. Material: peripheral blood. The origin of the receptors is a man older than 75 with active or convalescent COVID-19. The CDR3 runs from the conserved cysteine through the conserved F or W. D genes are given only for firm matches. For some rows the clone size is stated as once, few or many, or as a class when expanded; others skip it.

j_call d_call clone_size v_call cdr3_aa cdr3_nt
TRBJ1-3 . . TRBV19 CASSRMRTASYTIYF TGTGCCAGTAGTAGAATGAGGACAGCAAGCTACACCATATATTTT
TRBJ2-1 TRBD2 . TRBV18 CASSPRAGRDNEQFF TGTGCCAGCTCACCCCGAGCGGGGCGTGACAATGAGCAGTTCTTC
TRBJ2-5 TRBD2 few TRBV3-1/TRBV3-2 CASSQAPGLAVVETQYF TGTGCCAGCAGCCAAGCTCCAGGACTAGCGGTAGTGGAGACCCAGTACTTC
TRBJ1-2 . . TRBV6-1 CASSEERYYGYTF TGTGCCAGCAGTGAAGAACGGTATTATGGCTACACCTTC
TRBJ2-5 TRBD1 . TRBV5-4 CASSEETGQETQYF TGTGCCAGCAGCGAGGAGACAGGGCAGGAGACCCAGTACTTC
TRBJ2-3 . . TRBV30 CAWSALSSTDTQYF TGTGCCTGGAGTGCACTTTCTAGCACAGATACGCAGTATTTT
TRBJ1-5 . few TRBV10-3 CAISESEVRAQPQHF TGTGCCATCAGTGAGTCTGAGGTCAGGGCTCAGCCCCAGCATTTT
TRBJ2-2 . . TRBV19 CASSFLAFEGTGELFF TGTGCCAGTAGTTTCCTAGCCTTCGAGGGCACCGGGGAGCTGTTTTTT
TRBJ1-1 TRBD1 . TRBV9 CASSVGGTANTEAFF TGTGCCAGCAGCGTAGGGGGGACAGCGAACACTGAAGCTTTCTTT
TRBJ1-6 . . TRBV12-3/TRBV12-4 CASSLVSDSPLHF TGTGCCAGCAGTTTAGTGAGCGATTCACCCCTCCACTTT
TRBJ2-2 . . TRBV4-1 CASSQARGLTGELFF TGCGCCAGCAGCCAAGCCAGGGGCCTCACCGGGGAGCTGTTTTTT
TRBJ1-2 TRBD1 . TRBV5-1 CASRPGTGRYGYTF TGCGCCAGCAGACCCGGGACAGGGAGATATGGCTACACCTTC
TRBJ2-7 TRBD1 many TRBV5-1 CASSFFVWSDRESYEQYF TGCGCCAGCAGCTTTTTCGTGTGGTCGGACAGGGAATCCTACGAGCAGTACTTC
TRBJ2-7 TRBD2 . TRBV10-3 CAISAGGYEQYF TGTGCCATCAGTGCGGGGGGGTACGAGCAGTACTTC
TRBJ1-2 TRBD1 . TRBV5-4 CASSLPRGPYGYTF TGTGCCAGCAGCTTACCCAGGGGGCCCTATGGCTACACCTTC
TRBJ2-5 TRBD1 . TRBV5-4 CASSLGDREGTQYF TGTGCCAGCAGCTTGGGAGACAGGGAAGGGACCCAGTACTTC
TRBJ2-1 . . TRBV3-1/TRBV3-2 CASSQVMGAGSRDEQFF TGTGCCAGCAGCCAAGTAATGGGCGCGGGATCTAGGGATGAGCAGTTCTTC
TRBJ2-4 TRBD1 . TRBV28 CASSPPGQGNIQYF TGTGCCAGCAGTCCACCGGGACAGGGAAACATTCAGTACTTC
TRBJ2-5 TRBD2 . TRBV19 CASSIGRLAEETQYF TGTGCCAGTAGTATAGGACGACTAGCGGAAGAGACCCAGTACTTC
TRBJ2-7 . . TRBV12-3/TRBV12-4 CASSRFGREQYF TGTGCCAGCAGTCGCTTTGGTCGGGAGCAGTACTTC
TRBJ1-1 . . TRBV6-4 CASSDNVNTEAFF TGTGCCAGCAGTGATAATGTGAACACTGAAGCTTTCTTT
TRBJ1-2 . . TRBV5-3 CARSLVFNCGYTF TGTGCCAGAAGCTTGGTGTTTAACTGCGGCTACACCTTC
TRBJ2-7 . few TRBV2 CASSDRTLLLAISYEQYF TGTGCCAGCAGTGACCGAACCCTCTTACTAGCCATAAGCTACGAGCAGTACTTC
TRBJ2-1 . few TRBV18 CASSPSGKRISSYNEQFF TGTGCCAGCTCACCGTCGGGGAAACGGATTAGCTCCTACAATGAGCAGTTCTTC
TRBJ1-3 . few TRBV10-3 CAIEDFSGNTIYF TGTGCCATCGAAGACTTCTCTGGAAACACCATATATTTT
TRBJ1-2 TRBD1 many TRBV3-1/TRBV3-2 CASSHGDRGEGYTF TGTGCCAGCAGCCATGGGGACAGGGGGGAGGGCTACACCTTC
TRBJ2-2 TRBD1 . TRBV7-9 CASSPPGTGNTGELFF TGTGCCAGCAGCCCCCCCGGGACAGGGAACACCGGGGAGCTGTTTTTT
TRBJ2-7 TRBD1 few TRBV12-3/TRBV12-4 CASSPGTGVEQYF TGTGCCAGCAGTCCCGGGACAGGGGTCGAGCAGTACTTC
TRBJ2-1 TRBD1 . TRBV9 CASGVGGQGDREQFF TGTGCCAGCGGAGTGGGGGGACAGGGAGATCGGGAGCAGTTCTTC
TRBJ2-7 TRBD2 . TRBV25-1 CASSRIGGSGIGEQYF TGTGCCAGCAGCCGAATCGGGGGGAGCGGGATTGGAGAGCAGTACTTC
TRBJ1-5 . . TRBV7-2 CASSLGRSQPQHF TGTGCCAGCAGCTTAGGGAGGTCTCAGCCCCAGCATTTT
TRBJ2-4 TRBD2 . TRBV6-2/TRBV6-3 CASSYPGTSGIAKNIQYF TGTGCCAGCAGTTACCCTGGGACTAGCGGAATAGCCAAAAACATTCAGTACTTC
TRBJ2-6 . once TRBV19 CASSISWGTGANVLTF TGTGCCAGTAGTATATCGTGGGGCACTGGGGCCAACGTCCTGACTTTC
TRBJ2-7 . . TRBV2 CASSEQGFEQYF TGTGCCAGCAGTGAACAGGGTTTCGAGCAGTACTTC
TRBJ2-2 TRBD2 . TRBV27 CASLRWGGQLNTGELFF TGTGCCAGCCTCAGATGGGGGGGTCAGCTTAACACCGGGGAGCTGTTTTTT
TRBJ2-7 TRBD1 . TRBV5-1 CASSDRQGAVEQYF TGCGCCAGCAGCGACCGACAGGGGGCGGTCGAGCAGTACTTC
TRBJ2-5 TRBD1 few TRBV18 CASSLPPGTGTGAQYF TGTGCCAGCTCACTCCCTCCCGGGACAGGAACGGGGGCCCAGTACTTC
TRBJ2-7 . few TRBV6-5 CASSYQSGAYEQYF TGTGCCAGCAGTTACCAGTCAGGGGCATACGAGCAGTACTTC
TRBJ2-5 . once TRBV3-1/TRBV3-2 CASSWDTPPTQYF TGTGCCAGCAGCTGGGACACACCACCGACCCAGTACTTC
TRBJ2-5 . . TRBV7-5 CVRSLWFGTRKSEETQYF TGTGTCAGAAGCTTATGGTTCGGGACACGTAAGTCGGAGGAGACCCAGTACTTC
TRBJ1-5 . . TRBV27 CASSLRFREGGNQPQHF TGTGCCAGCAGTTTAAGGTTTAGGGAGGGAGGCAATCAGCCCCAGCATTTT
TRBJ2-7 TRBD1 . TRBV12-3/TRBV12-4 CASIPQGAYEQYF TGTGCCAGCATCCCACAGGGGGCCTACGAGCAGTACTTC
TRBJ1-4 . . TRBV5-1 CASSSGGGEKLFF TGCGCCAGCAGCTCGGGGGGTGGAGAAAAACTGTTTTTT
TRBJ2-7 . . TRBV5-1 CASSLPKWRESTYEQYF TGCGCCAGCAGCTTGCCAAAGTGGAGGGAGTCGACCTACGAGCAGTACTTC
TRBJ2-7 . many TRBV9 CASSPRTTTYEQYF TGTGCCAGCAGCCCGAGGACAACTACATACGAGCAGTACTTC
TRBJ1-6 . few TRBV2 CASRQSGSYNSPLHF TGTGCCAGCAGACAGTCCGGTTCCTATAATTCACCCCTCCACTTT
TRBJ1-2 . . TRBV10-3 CAISEYDSSYGYTF TGTGCCATCAGTGAGTATGACAGCTCTTATGGCTACACCTTC
TRBJ2-7 TRBD1 once TRBV3-1/TRBV3-2 CASSGTVSYEQYF TGTGCCAGCAGCGGGACAGTCAGCTACGAGCAGTACTTC
TRBJ1-6 . . TRBV5-1 CASSLPTGRENNSPLHF TGCGCCAGCAGCCTCCCAACGGGCCGGGAGAACAATTCACCCCTCCACTTT
TRBJ1-4 . . TRBV7-2 CASSLAGARGEKLFF TGTGCCAGCAGCTTAGCAGGGGCCCGAGGTGAAAAACTGTTTTTT
TRBJ1-1 TRBD1 . TRBV13 CASSRRTGGNTEAFF TGTGCCAGCAGCCGACGGACAGGGGGGAACACTGAAGCTTTCTTT
TRBJ2-7 . . TRBV11-3 CASSSQGTYEQYF TGTGCCAGCAGCTCTCAGGGGACCTACGAGCAGTACTTC
TRBJ2-3 . once TRBV19 CASSITGATQYF TGTGCCAGTAGTATTACCGGTGCTACGCAGTATTTT
TRBJ1-4 . few TRBV7-9 CASSLASTNEKLFF TGTGCCAGCAGCTTAGCCTCAACTAATGAAAAACTGTTTTTT
TRBJ2-3 TRBD2 . TRBV19 CASSNSGVSTDTQYF TGTGCCAGTAGCAATAGCGGGGTTAGCACAGATACGCAGTATTTT
TRBJ2-5 . . TRBV7-3 CASSLSFQETQYF TGTGCCAGCAGCTTATCGTTCCAAGAGACCCAGTACTTC